Described below is a single T cell receptor beta chain sequence and its context. One junction end does not reproduce the germline sequence, and a read error may be involved. The data were taken from a study of molecular identifiers for immune sequencing clone quantification. TCRdb fed the PCR reads into MiXCR, producing one record per CDR3 protein. This table holds about half a million distinct CDR3 sequences, 25% found once. The CDR3 is 15 amino acids. This TCR was sampled from a human donor in good health. Some libraries in this study had Jurkat cell RNA spiked in. The chain employs TRBV12-3 or TRBV12-4 and TRBJ1-5; D remains unclear. Input material: naive CD8+ T cells from blood, with Jurkat cell RNA spiked in. The subset denotes: FACS-sorted CD8+CD4-CCR7+CD45RA+ naive T cells. The CDR3 is CACSLRPDHNQPQHF. CDR3 nucleotides: TGTGCCTGCAGTTTACGGCCAGATCACAATCAGCCCCAGCATTTT.